This TCR beta chain stems from a study of T cell repertoires in cytomegalovirus infection. Germline values: CDR1 MNHNS, CDR2 SASEGT. Trimming removed 4 bases at V and 1 base at J, with 10 bases between. The CDR3 length is 14 residues. Study conclusions and caveats: The response measured ex vivo was dominated by TCR beta clonotypes (HLA-C-restricted and CMV-specific).

With regard to this clonotype: Its antigen is not identified.

MiXCR, applied by TCRdb to the reads, yields one record per CDR3 protein. The profile shows hundreds of thousands of distinct CDR3 sequences, 9.5% of them singletons. The sequence came from a human donor in good health (CMV status not recorded). Some clones in this sample may be carry-over from other donors' samples. The gene calls are TRBV6-1 and TRBJ1-1, with unresolved D. The sequenced material came from PBMCs. CDR3 nucleotide sequence: TGTGCCAGCAGTGGCAGGACGGGGAACACTGAAGCTTTCTTT. The encoded protein is CASSGRTGNTEAFF.